Below, 2 T cell receptor beta chains from the same sample are listed, as sequenced in a study of cytotoxic CD8 clonotypes in ibrutinib-treated CLL. TCRdb's table, derived via immunoSEQ multiplex PCR, lists solely in-frame clones and lacks some. The top ten clones hold 5% to 6% of a sample with about 84,000 clones, around 84% of them seen once. Here the sequenced sample was PBMCs, taken before ibrutinib treatment. The origin of the receptors is a human donor with chronic lymphocytic leukemia.

V is TRBV18 and J is TRBJ2-5, with 7 bases aligning to TRBD1. V lost 8 bases and J lost 3; bases outside the gene matches: 6. Germline CDR1 is KGHSH and CDR2 is LQKENI. This CDR3 is built from 13 residues. The chain's CDR3 is CASATGTEETQYF. CDR3 in DNA: TGTGCCAGCGCAACCGGGACAGAAGAGACCCAGTACTTC.

The gene calls are TRBV7-8 and TRBJ1-5; 7 bases are a match to TRBD1. V gave up 5 bases and J gave up 1 base; unmatched junction bases: 5. Germline-derived CDR1 and CDR2 are SGHVS and FQNEAQ. This CDR3 spans 15 amino acids. CDR3 DNA: TGTGCCAGCAGCCCGACAGGGAGCAGCAATCAGCCCCAGCATTTT. Translated: CASSPTGSSNQPQHF.